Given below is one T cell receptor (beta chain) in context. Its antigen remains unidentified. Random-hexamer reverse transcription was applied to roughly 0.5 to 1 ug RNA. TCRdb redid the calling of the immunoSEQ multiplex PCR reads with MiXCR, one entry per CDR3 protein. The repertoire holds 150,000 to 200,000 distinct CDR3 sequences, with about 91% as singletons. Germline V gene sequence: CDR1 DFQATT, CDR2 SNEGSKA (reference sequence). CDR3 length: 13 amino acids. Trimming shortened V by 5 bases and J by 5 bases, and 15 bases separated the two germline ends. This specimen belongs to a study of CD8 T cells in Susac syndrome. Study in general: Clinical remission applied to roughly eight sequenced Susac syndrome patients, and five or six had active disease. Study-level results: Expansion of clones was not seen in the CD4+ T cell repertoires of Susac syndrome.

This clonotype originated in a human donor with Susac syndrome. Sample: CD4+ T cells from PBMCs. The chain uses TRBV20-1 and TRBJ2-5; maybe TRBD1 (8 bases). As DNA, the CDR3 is TGCAGTGCTTACGACAGGGGAGGGGAGACCCAGTACTTC. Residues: CSAYDRGGETQYF.